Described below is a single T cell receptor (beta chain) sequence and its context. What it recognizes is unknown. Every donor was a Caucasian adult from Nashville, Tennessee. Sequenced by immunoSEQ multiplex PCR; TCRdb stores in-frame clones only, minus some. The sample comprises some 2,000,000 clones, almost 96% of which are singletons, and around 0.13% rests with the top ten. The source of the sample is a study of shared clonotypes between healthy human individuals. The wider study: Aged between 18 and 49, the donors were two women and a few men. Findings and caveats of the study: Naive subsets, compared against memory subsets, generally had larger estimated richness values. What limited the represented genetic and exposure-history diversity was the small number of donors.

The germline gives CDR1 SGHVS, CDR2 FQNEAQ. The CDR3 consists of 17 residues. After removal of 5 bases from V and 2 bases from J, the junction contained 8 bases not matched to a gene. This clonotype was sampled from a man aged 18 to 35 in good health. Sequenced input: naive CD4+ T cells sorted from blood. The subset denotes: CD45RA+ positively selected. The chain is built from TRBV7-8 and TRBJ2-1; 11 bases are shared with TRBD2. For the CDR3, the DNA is TGTGCCAGCAGCCCCCGGGGTAGCGGGAGGGCCTACAATGAGCAGTTCTTC. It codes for CASSPRGSGRAYNEQFF.